One sample yielded the 8 T cell receptor beta chains listed below, sequenced in a study of blood T cell repertoires in COVID-19. TCRdb keeps only in-frame clones here, not all; method: immunoSEQ multiplex PCR. This table has some 280,000 clones, about 89% appearing once. The sample comprised peripheral blood. These receptors all come from an older woman with acute or convalescent COVID-19.

The CDR3 region is CAWSVPGGSGANVLTF. CDR3 in DNA: TGTGCCTGGAGTGTACCAGGGGGCTCTGGGGCCAACGTCCTGACTTTC. This chain links TRBV30 with TRBJ2-6; 7 nucleotides match TRBD1. The CDR3 totals 16 residues. The germline V gene has CDR1 GTSNPN and CDR2 SVGIG (reference sequence). V was clipped by 0 bases and J by 0 bases; unmatched bases: 2.

The V and J genes are TRBV9 and TRBJ1-5; D not resolved. The germline CDR1 and CDR2 sequences are SGDLS and YYNGEE. The V gene lost 0 bases and the J gene lost 7 bases, with 20 bases spanning the gap. The CDR3 spans 17 residues. The chain's CDR3 is CASSVAGAPGLIQPQHF. In DNA form, the CDR3 reads TGTGCCAGCAGCGTAGCGGGCGCCCCTGGACTTATACAGCCCCAGCATTTT. Drawing the rest from reference TRBV9 and TRBJ1-5, the complete variable domain is DSGVTQTPKHLITATGQRVTLRCSPRSGDLSVYWYQQSLDQGLQFLIQYYNGEERAKGNILERFSAQQFPDLHSELNLSSLELGDSALYFCASSVAGAPGLIQPQHFGDGTRLSIL.

V and J are TRBV5-6 and TRBJ2-5; D is possibly TRBD1 (6 bases). CDR3 length: 16 residues. CDR1 and CDR2 from the germline V gene are SGHDT and YYEEEE. Trimming took 1 base from V and 1 from J, leaving 14 bases between them. The CDR3, as DNA: TGTGCCAGCAGCTTGCGGCGGACAGAGATCCAAGAGACCCAGTACTTC. Its protein product is CASSLRRTEIQETQYF.

The sample holds one count of this clone. The chain combines TRBV7-6 with TRBJ1-2; perhaps TRBD1 as D (5 bases). CDR3 length equals 16 residues. Germline lookup yields CDR1 SGHVS and CDR2 FNYEAQ. Trimming removed 2 bases from V and 4 bases from J, with 17 bases in between. CDR3 bases: TGTGCCAGCAGCTTAAAGACGTATGGGGCTCGCTATGGCTACACCTTC. Translation gives CASSLKTYGARYGYTF.

The chain has TRBV27 and TRBJ1-1; 7 bases are a match to TRBD1. V gave up 5 bases and J gave up 7 bases; unmatched junction bases: 7. The CDR3 covers 13 residues. CDR1 and CDR2 (germline): MNHEY, SMNVEV (reference sequence). For the CDR3, the DNA is TGTGCCAGCAGTGACTCAGGGGGTATTGAAGCTTTCTTT. The encoded protein is CASSDSGGIEAFF.

This clone was seen once. The chain joins TRBV27 to TRBJ1-1; TRBD1 is a possible D gene (5 bases). Between the trimmed V and J ends, which lost 1 base and 6 bases, there was a span of 9 bases. The CDR3 runs to 13 residues. Germline V lookup: CDR1 MNHEY, CDR2 SMNVEV (reference sequence). CDR3 loop: CASSLWGGSEAFF. The CDR3 DNA reads as TGTGCCAGCAGTTTATGGGGGGGATCTGAAGCTTTCTTT.

This clone has more than one count but fewer than ten. V gene TRBV27 combines with J gene TRBJ1-5, with 7 bases identical to TRBD1. The CDR3 extends over 12 amino acids. Germline CDR1 reads MNHEY; CDR2 reads SMNVEV (reference sequence). The V segment lost 10 bases and the J segment 5 bases; nucleotides outside the gene matches: 5. The CDR3 DNA reads as TGTGCCACCAGAACAGGGGATCAGCCCCAGCATTTT. Translating gives CATRTGDQPQHF.

The chain couples TRBV9 to TRBJ2-1, with unresolved D. The germline gives CDR1 SGDLS, CDR2 YYNGEE. The CDR3 length is 15 residues. V was clipped by 4 bases and J by 2 bases, with 13 bases between them. The CDR3 DNA is TGTGCCAGCAGCTCGTCGGGTTTAACCTACAATGAGCAGTTCTTC. The encoded protein is CASSSSGLTYNEQFF.